Sequencing of this TCR beta chain was carried out in a study of beta chain features in type 1 diabetes. This clone was observed a handful of times. The antigen is not known. Via the markers CD45RO/CCR7/CD25/CD127/CD95/CD27, stem cell-like memory, regulatory, central memory and naive CD4+ cells were sorted. cDNA synthesis used the whole RNA isolate, giving expressed TCRB sequences. Naive, central memory and regulatory T cell samples came to a mean of approximately 4 million reads. Profiling relied on immunoSEQ multiplex PCR, and the TCRdb table lists in-frame clones only, not all of them. The table lists over 100,000 clones, around 17% of them singletons. V was shortened by 4 bases and J by 10 bases, with 14 bases between the two germline ends. CDR3 length: 13 amino acids. Per germline, CDR1 GTSNPN and CDR2 SVGIG (reference sequence). Study-level points and caveats: People with Type 1 diabetes carried modestly yet significantly shorter TCRB CDR3s in all four CD4+ subsets. Diminished insertions and augmented deletions at VDJ junctions characterized type 1 diabetes patients. Naive, central memory and Treg TCRB repertoires appeared more alike in patients than in healthy donors.

This TCR was recovered from a man aged 30 to 45 with type 1 diabetes. The V gene is TRBV30, the J gene TRBJ1-6; unclear D gene. Sequencing was carried out using central memory CD4+ T cells from blood. Here the CDR3 reads CAWNKVVGSPLHF. The CDR3 nucleotides are TGTGCCTGGAATAAGGTGGTCGGCTCACCCCTCCACTTT. Together with reference TRBV30 and TRBJ1-6, the CDR3 gives the full variable domain: SQTIHQWPATLVQPVGSPLSLECTVEGTSNPNLYWYRQAAGRGLQLLFYSVGIGQISSEVPQNLSASRPQDRQFILSSKKLLLSDSGFYLCAWNKVVGSPLHFGNGTRLTVT.